The sequence of this TCR beta chain was determined in a study of T cell clones after liver transplantation. Turning to the study itself: In this trial, immunosuppression withdrawal was attempted within 2 years of liver transplant.

The CDR3 consists of 15 residues. Deletions cut 5 bases from V and 0 bases from J, with 14 bases between. Germline loops: CDR1 SGHAT, CDR2 FQDESV (reference sequence). Some clones are missing from TCRdb's copy, which holds only in-frame ones; the method was immunoSEQ multiplex PCR. The sample comprises some 12,000 clones, just under 75% of which are singletons, and roughly 31% rests with the top ten. With respect to this clone: This is likely an artifact of a read error, given a far larger clone one base away.

The rearrangement uses TRBV11-1 and TRBJ2-7; D is perhaps TRBD1 (6 bases). This material consisted of CD8+ T cells from blood, taken at the 22-month timepoint. This TCR was sampled from a human patient who received a liver transplant. A share of the T cells may be of graft donor origin. CDR3 nucleotides: TGTGCCAGCAGCCAAGATAGGGGGAGCTCCTACGAGCAGTACTTC. Protein: CASSQDRGSSYEQYF.